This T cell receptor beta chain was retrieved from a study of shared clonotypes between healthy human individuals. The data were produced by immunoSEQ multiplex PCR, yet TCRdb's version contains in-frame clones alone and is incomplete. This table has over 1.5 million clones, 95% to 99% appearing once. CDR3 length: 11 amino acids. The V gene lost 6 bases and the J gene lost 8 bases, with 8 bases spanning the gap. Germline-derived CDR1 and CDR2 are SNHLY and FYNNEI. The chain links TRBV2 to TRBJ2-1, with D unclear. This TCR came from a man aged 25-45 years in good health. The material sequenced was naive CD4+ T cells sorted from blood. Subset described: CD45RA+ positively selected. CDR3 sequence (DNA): TGTGCCAGCAGGCTCGTTGATGAGCAGTTCTTC. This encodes CASRLVDEQFF. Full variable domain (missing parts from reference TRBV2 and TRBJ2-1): EPEVTQTPSHQVTQMGQEVILRCVPISNHLYFYWYRQILGQKVEFLVSFYNNEISEKSEIFDDQFSVERPDGSNFTLKIRSTKLEDSAMYFCASRLVDEQFFGPGTRLTVL.